This is a list of T cell receptor beta chains from one sample in a study of blood T cell repertoires in COVID-19. Libraries were prepared by immunoSEQ multiplex PCR; TCRdb keeps only in-frame clonotypes and omits some of them. The sample comprises about 400,000 clones, around 90% of which are singletons, and roughly 2% rests with the top ten. What was sequenced was PBMCs or T cells enriched from blood (not recorded which). These receptors came from a woman between 40 and 55 years old with acute COVID-19. CDR3s include the opening cysteine and the closing phenylalanine or tryptophan. Fields, in order: CDR3 protein, CDR3 DNA, J gene, D gene, clone size, V gene, CDR3 length. The D gene is left open where the match is weak. The listing skips clone size in some rows; elsewhere it reads once, few, many or a size class.

CDR3 protein: CASSPGAGKDLNQPQHF
CDR3 DNA: TGTGCCAGCTCACCGGGGGCCGGTAAGGACTTAAATCAGCCCCAGCATTTT
J gene: TRBJ1-5
D gene: .
clone size: .
V gene: TRBV18
CDR3 length: 17

CDR3 protein: CASSVGGFYTF
CDR3 DNA: TGTGCCAGCAGTGTCGGGGGATTCTACACCTTC
J gene: TRBJ1-2
D gene: .
clone size: .
V gene: TRBV2
CDR3 length: 11

CDR3 protein: CAITRDRDGTEAFF
CDR3 DNA: TGTGCCATCACCAGGGACAGGGATGGCACTGAAGCTTTCTTT
J gene: TRBJ1-1
D gene: TRBD1
clone size: .
V gene: TRBV10-3
CDR3 length: 14

CDR3 protein: CASREGTGDVQPQHF
CDR3 DNA: TGTGCCAGCAGGGAAGGGACAGGGGATGTTCAGCCCCAGCATTTT
J gene: TRBJ1-5
D gene: TRBD1
clone size: .
V gene: TRBV2
CDR3 length: 15

CDR3 protein: CASSRGGGGTDTQYF
CDR3 DNA: TGTGCCAGTAGTAGAGGGGGGGGCGGCACAGATACGCAGTATTTT
J gene: TRBJ2-3
D gene: .
clone size: .
V gene: TRBV19
CDR3 length: 15

CDR3 protein: CASSPHRGNTGELFF
CDR3 DNA: TGTGCCAGCAGTCCACACCGGGGAAACACCGGGGAGCTGTTTTTT
J gene: TRBJ2-2
D gene: .
clone size: .
V gene: TRBV2
CDR3 length: 15

CDR3 protein: CASSQVTSGYNEQFF
CDR3 DNA: TGTGCCAGCAGCCAAGTAACTAGCGGGTACAATGAGCAGTTCTTC
J gene: TRBJ2-1
D gene: TRBD2
clone size: .
V gene: TRBV3-1/TRBV3-2
CDR3 length: 15

CDR3 protein: CASSGRDRGYNEQFF
CDR3 DNA: TGTGCCAGCAGTGGACGGGACAGGGGTTACAATGAGCAGTTCTTC
J gene: TRBJ2-1
D gene: TRBD1
clone size: few
V gene: TRBV9
CDR3 length: 15

CDR3 protein: CASSLAGTGYSPLHF
CDR3 DNA: TGCGCCAGCAGCTTGGCCGGGACAGGGTACTCACCCCTCCACTTT
J gene: TRBJ1-6
D gene: TRBD1
clone size: once
V gene: TRBV5-1
CDR3 length: 15

CDR3 protein: CSARDRGGYTF
CDR3 DNA: TGCAGTGCAAGGGACAGGGGTGGCTACACCTTC
J gene: TRBJ1-2
D gene: TRBD1
clone size: .
V gene: TRBV20-1
CDR3 length: 11

CDR3 protein: CASSPGLGTDTQYF
CDR3 DNA: TGTGCCAGCTCGCCGGGACTAGGAACAGATACGCAGTATTTT
J gene: TRBJ2-3
D gene: TRBD2
clone size: .
V gene: TRBV7-2
CDR3 length: 14

CDR3 protein: CASSHRDSGSTDTQYF
CDR3 DNA: TGTGCCAGCAGCCACCGGGACTCAGGAAGCACAGATACGCAGTATTTT
J gene: TRBJ2-3
D gene: .
clone size: .
V gene: TRBV4-2
CDR3 length: 16

CDR3 protein: CASSLDRGNTEAFF
CDR3 DNA: TGCGCCAGCAGCTTGGACAGGGGGAACACTGAAGCTTTCTTT
J gene: TRBJ1-1
D gene: TRBD1
clone size: once
V gene: TRBV5-1
CDR3 length: 14

CDR3 protein: CASSIDMGAEDTQYF
CDR3 DNA: TGTGCCAGTAGTATTGATATGGGGGCCGAAGATACGCAGTATTTT
J gene: TRBJ2-3
D gene: .
clone size: .
V gene: TRBV19
CDR3 length: 15

CDR3 protein: CASSLHGRTSGGHQETQYF
CDR3 DNA: TGTGCCAGCAGCCTCCATGGGAGGACTAGCGGGGGGCACCAAGAGACCCAGTACTTC
J gene: TRBJ2-5
D gene: TRBD2
clone size: .
V gene: TRBV7-9
CDR3 length: 19

CDR3 protein: CASNKGGEGSYGYTF
CDR3 DNA: TGTGCCAGCAACAAAGGGGGGGAAGGTAGCTATGGCTACACCTTC
J gene: TRBJ1-2
D gene: .
clone size: once
V gene: TRBV2
CDR3 length: 15

CDR3 protein: CASRSPGQGPYEQYF
CDR3 DNA: TGTGCCAGCAGATCTCCGGGACAGGGCCCCTACGAGCAGTACTTC
J gene: TRBJ2-7
D gene: TRBD1
clone size: .
V gene: TRBV5-6
CDR3 length: 15

CDR3 protein: CASSAEGVDGYTF
CDR3 DNA: TGTGCCAGCAGTGCCGAGGGCGTAGATGGCTACACCTTC
J gene: TRBJ1-2
D gene: .
clone size: .
V gene: TRBV2
CDR3 length: 13

CDR3 protein: CASSSSTGNSYEQYF
CDR3 DNA: TGCGCCAGCAGCTCCAGTACAGGGAACTCCTACGAGCAGTACTTC
J gene: TRBJ2-7
D gene: .
clone size: .
V gene: TRBV5-1
CDR3 length: 15

CDR3 protein: CASSPNTGGSYNEQFF
CDR3 DNA: TGTGCCAGCAGCCCGAATACAGGGGGATCCTACAATGAGCAGTTCTTC
J gene: TRBJ2-1
D gene: TRBD1
clone size: .
V gene: TRBV9
CDR3 length: 16

CDR3 protein: CAWSVRGLDRENTEAFF
CDR3 DNA: TGTGCCTGGAGTGTACGGGGATTGGACAGAGAGAACACTGAAGCTTTCTTT
J gene: TRBJ1-1
D gene: .
clone size: .
V gene: TRBV30
CDR3 length: 17

CDR3 protein: CASSPGTGNEKLFF
CDR3 DNA: TGTGCCAGCAGCCCTGGGACAGGGAACGAAAAACTGTTTTTT
J gene: TRBJ1-4
D gene: TRBD1
clone size: .
V gene: TRBV7-7
CDR3 length: 14

CDR3 protein: CASSPSWRADTEAFF
CDR3 DNA: TGTGCCAGCAGCCCCTCCTGGAGGGCGGACACTGAAGCTTTCTTT
J gene: TRBJ1-1
D gene: .
clone size: .
V gene: TRBV9
CDR3 length: 15

CDR3 protein: CASSLAQGGYTF
CDR3 DNA: TGTGCCAGCAGCTTAGCGCAGGGAGGCTACACCTTC
J gene: TRBJ1-2
D gene: .
clone size: .
V gene: TRBV7-9
CDR3 length: 12

CDR3 protein: CASSRTVFYGYTF
CDR3 DNA: TGTGCCAGCAGCAGGACAGTATTCTATGGCTACACCTTC
J gene: TRBJ1-2
D gene: .
clone size: .
V gene: TRBV12-3/TRBV12-4
CDR3 length: 13

CDR3 protein: CASSLVATGSYGYTF
CDR3 DNA: TGTGCCAGCAGCTTAGTAGCGACAGGATCCTATGGCTACACCTTC
J gene: TRBJ1-2
D gene: .
clone size: few
V gene: TRBV7-8
CDR3 length: 15